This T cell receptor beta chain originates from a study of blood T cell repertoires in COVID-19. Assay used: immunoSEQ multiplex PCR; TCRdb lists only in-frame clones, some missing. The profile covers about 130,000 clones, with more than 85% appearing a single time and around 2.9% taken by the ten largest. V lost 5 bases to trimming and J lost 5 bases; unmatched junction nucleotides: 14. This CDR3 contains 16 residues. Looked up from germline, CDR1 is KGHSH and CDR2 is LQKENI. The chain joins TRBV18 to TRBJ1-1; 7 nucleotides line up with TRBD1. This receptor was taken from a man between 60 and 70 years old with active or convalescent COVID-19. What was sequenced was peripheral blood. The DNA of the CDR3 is TGTGCCAGCTCAGCCAATGGACAGGTTGGGGGAACTGAAGCTTTCTTT. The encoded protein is CASSANGQVGGTEAFF.